These 25 T cell receptor beta chains were all obtained from the same sample, sequenced in a study of T cell changes during pregnancy in multiple sclerosis. The data were produced by immunoSEQ multiplex PCR, yet TCRdb's version contains in-frame clones alone and is incomplete. The repertoire has 33,000 or so clones, around 93% of them found once; the top ten carry 0.4% to 0.45%. Sequences were derived from CD4+ T cells from peripheral blood mononuclear cells, sampled in the third trimester of pregnancy. All receptors come from a female donor in good health, enrolled as a control in a pregnancy study.

This chain uses TRBV10-1 with TRBJ2-7; D call uncertain. The CDR3 runs to 11 residues. Trimming pared 6 bases from V and 4 bases from J, leaving 7 bases between. The germline V gene has CDR1 WNHNN and CDR2 SYGVQD (reference sequence). This CDR3 is CASRDTYEQYF. DNA of the CDR3: TGCGCCAGCAGAGACACTTACGAGCAGTACTTC.

The chain employs TRBV9 and TRBJ2-3, with TRBD2 matching 13 bases. CDR1 is SGDLS and CDR2 is YYNGEE in the germline V gene. The CDR3 is 17 amino acids. J gave up 2 bases and V 4 bases, and 7 bases lay outside the gene matches. DNA for the CDR3: TGTGCCAGCAGCTTACAAGGACTAGCGGGGGACACAGATACGCAGTATTTT. Residues: CASSLQGLAGDTDTQYF.

The chain employs TRBV4-2 and TRBJ2-1, with D possibly matching TRBD2 (6 bases). Germline values: CDR1 LGHNA, CDR2 YNFKEQ. The CDR3 is 13 residues long. Trimming took 4 bases from V and 10 from J, leaving 14 bases between them. The CDR3 nucleotides are TGTGCCAGCAGCCGCGGACCCGGAGGGGAGCAGTTCTTC. Translating gives CASSRGPGGEQFF.

This chain connects TRBV5-6 to TRBJ2-1; perhaps TRBD2 as D (6 bases). V lost 4 bases and J lost 0, with 14 bases in between. CDR3 length equals 16 residues. Per the germline V gene, CDR1 is SGHDT and CDR2 is YYEEEE. CDR3 sequence: CASSIDHGSSYNEQFF. CDR3 sequence (DNA): TGTGCCAGCAGCATAGACCACGGGAGCTCCTACAATGAGCAGTTCTTC.

This chain connects TRBV10-3 to TRBJ1-1; D unresolved. The V end lost 2 bases, the J end lost 0 bases, and 7 bases lay between the germline ends. Germline-derived CDR1 and CDR2 are ENHRY and SYGVKD. There are 14 residues in the CDR3. In DNA form, the CDR3 reads TGTGCCATCAGTGAGCGAGTGTTGAACACTGAAGCTTTCTTT. It yields the protein CAISERVLNTEAFF.

This chain links TRBV5-6 with TRBJ1-2; 7 nucleotides align to TRBD1. The CDR3 extends over 15 amino acids. CDR1 and CDR2 (germline): SGHDT, YYEEEE. The ends lost 6 bases at V and 2 bases at J; junction bases unmatched: 10. As DNA, the CDR3 is TGTGCCAGCAAAGTGAGACAGGGAAAAAACTATGGCTACACCTTC. This translates into CASKVRQGKNYGYTF. Full variable domain (outside the CDR3, taken from reference TRBV5-6 and TRBJ1-2): DAGVTQSPTHLIKTRGQQVTLRCSPKSGHDTVSWYQQALGQGPQFIFQYYEEEERQRGNFPDRFSGHQFPNYSSELNVNALLLGDSALYLCASKVRQGKNYGYTFGSGTRLTVV.

The chain links TRBV6-4 to TRBJ1-2, with D possibly matching TRBD1 (6 bases). Looked up from germline, CDR1 is MRHNA and CDR2 is SNTAGT. Deletions cut 6 bases from V and 4 bases from J, with 12 bases between. This CDR3 has 13 amino acids. The CDR3 protein is CASRIDRFYGYTF. The CDR3 DNA follows: TGTGCCAGCAGGATCGACAGGTTCTATGGCTACACCTTC.

V usage is TRBV11-3 and J usage is TRBJ1-3; tentative D call: TRBD1 (5 bases). This CDR3 spans 13 amino acids. V was shortened by 4 bases and J by 10 bases, with 14 bases between the two germline ends. The germline CDR1 and CDR2 sequences are SGHNT and YENEEA. CDR3 residues: CASSSSDGGTIYF. The CDR3 DNA reads TGTGCCAGCAGCTCCTCGGACGGGGGTACCATATATTTT.

This clone appeared a few times. The chain joins TRBV19 to TRBJ1-2; TRBD1 might be the D (5 bases). The CDR3 is 15 residues long. CDR1 is LNHDA and CDR2 is SQIVND in the germline V gene (reference sequence). V was shortened by 4 bases and J by 0 bases, with 12 bases between the two germline ends. The CDR3 nucleotides read TGTGCCAGTAGTACTCTCGGACACCCTAACTATGGCTACACCTTC. Translating gives CASSTLGHPNYGYTF.

This clone appeared once. V gene TRBV9 combines with J gene TRBJ2-2; 15 positions match TRBD2. The length of the CDR3 is 15 residues. CDR1 and CDR2 from the germline V gene are SGDLS and YYNGEE. V shed 4 bases, J shed 13 bases, and the junction held 8 bases outside the gene matches. In DNA form, the CDR3 reads TGTGCCAGCAGCATCAGGACTAGCGGGGGGGCCAGGCTGTTTTTT. This encodes CASSIRTSGGARLFF.

V usage is TRBV15 and J usage is TRBJ1-1; D may be TRBD1 (6 bases). V was clipped by 0 bases and J by 4 bases, with 12 bases between them. The CDR3 runs to 15 residues. The V gene's germline CDR1 is LNHNV and CDR2 YYDKDF (reference sequence). This CDR3 is CATSRDGGAGTEAFF. CDR3 coding DNA: TGTGCCACCAGCAGAGATGGGGGCGCGGGCACTGAAGCTTTCTTT.

This chain's CDR3 is CASSFGRGPYKETQYF. CDR3 bases: TGTGCCAGCAGCTTTGGGCGGGGCCCCTACAAAGAGACCCAGTACTTC. The V call is TRBV7-2, the J call TRBJ2-5; D possibly corresponds to TRBD2 (6 bases). Trimming removed 3 bases from V and 3 bases from J, with 17 bases in between. The germline V gene has CDR1 SGHTA and CDR2 FQGNSA. There are 16 residues in the CDR3. Supplemented by reference TRBV7-2 and TRBJ2-5, the full variable domain reads GAGVSQSPSNKVTEKGKDVELRCDPISGHTALYWYRQSLGQGLEFLIYFQGNSAPDKSGLPSDRFSAERTGGSVSTLTIQRTQQEDSAVYLCASSFGRGPYKETQYFGPGTRLLVL.

The chain couples TRBV9 to TRBJ1-6; perhaps TRBD1 as D (6 bases). V was trimmed by 4 bases and J by 8 bases, leaving 13 bases between them. From germline, CDR1 is SGDLS and CDR2 YYNGEE. The CDR3 loop spans 14 amino acids. The CDR3 region has the DNA TGTGCCAGCAGCCTCCGACAGGCGGATTCACCCCTCCACTTT. This sequence encodes CASSLRQADSPLHF.

The chain is built from TRBV4-2 and TRBJ2-2, with 9 bases matching TRBD1. From germline, CDR1 is LGHNA and CDR2 YNFKEQ. The V and J ends lost 1 base and 4 bases, in that order; junction bases with no gene match: 4. The CDR3 covers 16 residues. CDR3 in amino acids: CASSQVGTGSTGELFF. CDR3 in DNA: TGTGCCAGCAGCCAAGTAGGGACAGGGTCCACCGGGGAGCTGTTTTTT.

The rearrangement uses TRBV29-1 and TRBJ2-4, with TRBD1 identical over 10 bases. CDR3 length: 14 residues. Germline V lookup: CDR1 SQVTM, CDR2 ANQGSEA. V lost 4 bases to trimming and J lost 4 bases; unmatched junction nucleotides: 4. The CDR3 nucleotides read TGCAGCGTTGTCCCGGGACAGGGGAAAAACATTCAGTACTTC. Protein product: CSVVPGQGKNIQYF.

CDR3 DNA: TGTGCCAGCAGCGTAGGGTCAGTCCAAGAGACCCAGTACTTC. It translates to CASSVGSVQETQYF. This sequence joins TRBV9 and TRBJ2-5; D remains unclear. In germline, CDR1 is SGDLS, CDR2 YYNGEE. V was clipped by 0 bases and J by 1 base, with 7 bases between them. The CDR3 has 14 amino acids. The complete variable domain, with remaining parts taken from reference TRBV9 and TRBJ2-5, reads DSGVTQTPKHLITATGQRVTLRCSPRSGDLSVYWYQQSLDQGLQFLIQYYNGEERAKGNILERFSAQQFPDLHSELNLSSLELGDSALYFCASSVGSVQETQYFGPGTRLLVL.

CDR3 DNA sequence: TGTGCCAGCACCAGACTAGCGGGGGCAGCTGATACGCAGTATTTT. It yields the protein CASTRLAGAADTQYF. The V call is TRBV9, the J call TRBJ2-3; 12 bases match TRBD2. In germline, CDR1 is SGDLS, CDR2 YYNGEE. Trimming at V came to 6 bases and at J to 6 bases, leaving 8 bases not matched to a gene. CDR3 size: 15 residues.

Only one count was recorded for this clone. J is TRBJ2-5 and V is TRBV30; D is unclear. This CDR3 contains 12 residues. V was cut by 1 base and J by 5 bases, with 8 bases left in between. Germline-derived CDR1 and CDR2 are GTSNPN and SVGIG (reference sequence). The chain's CDR3 is CAWSAGSETQYF. Here the CDR3 DNA reads TGTGCCTGGAGTGCGGGTTCGGAGACCCAGTACTTC.

The V and J genes are TRBV7-2 and TRBJ2-5; D possibly corresponds to TRBD2 (6 bases). The CDR3 is made up of 14 amino acids. The germline gives CDR1 SGHTA, CDR2 FQGNSA. V lost 0 bases, J lost 5 bases, and 10 bases lay in between. CDR3 nucleotides: TGTGCCAGCAGCTTAGCCGGGGCGGGGGAGACCCAGTACTTC. Translating gives CASSLAGAGETQYF.

The chain joins TRBV2 to TRBJ2-5; the D is unclear. With 6 bases removed from V and 2 bases from J, the gap between germline ends came to 10 bases. Germline V gene data show CDR1 as SNHLY and CDR2 as FYNNEI. The CDR3 consists of 13 residues. As DNA, the CDR3 is TGTGCCAGCAGCGAGCCGAATCAAGAGACCCAGTACTTC. Translation: CASSEPNQETQYF.

The chain combines TRBV5-6 with TRBJ1-1; 11 nucleotides match TRBD1. With 5 bases clipped from V and 11 bases from J, the junction kept 11 bases outside the gene matches. This CDR3 spans 14 amino acids. In germline, CDR1 is SGHDT, CDR2 YYEEEE. DNA of the CDR3: TGTGCCAGCAGACCCCCCGGGACAGGGGGGAAGGCTTTCTTT. This encodes CASRPPGTGGKAFF. The complete variable domain, with remaining parts taken from reference TRBV5-6 and TRBJ1-1, reads DAGVTQSPTHLIKTRGQQVTLRCSPKSGHDTVSWYQQALGQGPQFIFQYYEEEERQRGNFPDRFSGHQFPNYSSELNVNALLLGDSALYLCASRPPGTGGKAFFGQGTRLTVV.

This rearrangement joins TRBV25-1 to TRBJ1-1; the match to TRBD1 covers 8 bases. Per germline, CDR1 MGHDK and CDR2 SYGVNS. The CDR3 sequence is 16 residues long. Trimming took 0 bases from V and 2 from J; bases not matched to a gene: 5. The CDR3 DNA is TGTGCCAGCAGTGAATATGGAGGACAGGGAAACACTGAAGCTTTCTTT. This translates into CASSEYGGQGNTEAFF.

The chain carries TRBV2 and TRBJ2-5; the D is unclear. This CDR3 is 11 amino acids long. Trimming left V 7 bases short and J 5 bases short, with 8 bases between. Germline CDR1 and CDR2: SNHLY and FYNNEI. CDR3 nucleotide sequence: TGTGCCAGCACCACCCGGGAGACCCAGTACTTC. This encodes CASTTRETQYF.

This clone was detected once. The rearrangement joins TRBV5-1 to TRBJ2-3, with a weak D call TRBD1 (6 bases). Germline lookup yields CDR1 SGHRS and CDR2 YFSETQ. Deletions cut 6 bases from V and 0 bases from J, with 14 bases between. The CDR3 is 15 amino acids. The CDR3 region has the DNA TGCGCCAGCACGGCCAGGGGTGGGAGCACAGATACGCAGTATTTT. Translated, it gives CASTARGGSTDTQYF.

This sequence joins TRBV7-9 and TRBJ1-2, with TRBD1 matching 7 bases. V dropped 5 bases and J dropped 6; count of bases not matched to a gene: 6. The CDR3 extends over 13 amino acids. CDR1 and CDR2 from the germline V gene are SEHNR and FQNEAQ (reference sequence). Here the CDR3 DNA reads TGTGCCAGCAGCCGGGACAGCTCCGATGGCTACACCTTC. It specifies CASSRDSSDGYTF. The full variable domain, with the rest looked up from reference TRBV7-9 and TRBJ1-2, is DTGVSQNPRHKITKRGQNVTFRCDPISEHNRLYWYRQTLGQGPEFLTYFQNEAQLEKSRLLSDRFSAERPKGSFSTLEIQRTEQGDSAMYLCASSRDSSDGYTFGSGTRLTVV.